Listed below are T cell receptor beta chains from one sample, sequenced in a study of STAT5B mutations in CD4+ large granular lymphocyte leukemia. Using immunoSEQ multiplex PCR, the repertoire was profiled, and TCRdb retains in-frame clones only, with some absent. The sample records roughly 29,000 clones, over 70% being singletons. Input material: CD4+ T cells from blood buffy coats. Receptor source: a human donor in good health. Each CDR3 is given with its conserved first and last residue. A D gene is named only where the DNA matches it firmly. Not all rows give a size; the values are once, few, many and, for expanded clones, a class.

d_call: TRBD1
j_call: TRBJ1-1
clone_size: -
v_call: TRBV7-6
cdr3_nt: TGTGCCAGCACACTGGGACAGGCGGGGGAGGACACTGAAGCTTTCTTT
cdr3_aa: CASTLGQAGEDTEAFF

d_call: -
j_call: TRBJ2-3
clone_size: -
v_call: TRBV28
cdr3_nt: TGTGCCAGCAGGTCTAGCACAGATACGCAGTATTTT
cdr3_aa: CASRSSTDTQYF

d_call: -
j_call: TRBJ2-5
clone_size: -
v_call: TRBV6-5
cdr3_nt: TGTGCCAGCAGTTACACCCCAGGGTGGGAAGAGACCCAGTACTTC
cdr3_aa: CASSYTPGWEETQYF

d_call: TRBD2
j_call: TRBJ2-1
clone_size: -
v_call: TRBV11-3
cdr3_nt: TGTGCCAGCAGCTCCCCGACTAGCGGGTATTCTAATGAGCAGTTCTTC
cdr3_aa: CASSSPTSGYSNEQFF

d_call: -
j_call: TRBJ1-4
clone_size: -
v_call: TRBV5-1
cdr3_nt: TGCGCCAGCAGCTTGTCAACTCAGGGGAGAGGAGAAAAACTGTTTTTT
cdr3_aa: CASSLSTQGRGEKLFF

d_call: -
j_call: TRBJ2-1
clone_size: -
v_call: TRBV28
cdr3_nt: TGTGCCAGCGTCGTAGGTGGGTATCAGTCCTACAATGAGCAGTTCTTC
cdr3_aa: CASVVGGYQSYNEQFF

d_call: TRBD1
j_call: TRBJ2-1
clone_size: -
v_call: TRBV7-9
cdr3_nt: TGTGCCAGCAGCTTAGGTGGGACAGCCAATGAGCAGTTCTTC
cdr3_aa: CASSLGGTANEQFF

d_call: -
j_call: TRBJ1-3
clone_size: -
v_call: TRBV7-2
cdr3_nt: TGTGCCAGCAGCTTAGGTGCACCCTCTGGAAACACCATATATTTT
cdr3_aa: CASSLGAPSGNTIYF

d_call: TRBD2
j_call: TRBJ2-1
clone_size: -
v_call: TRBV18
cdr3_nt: TGTGCCAGCTCACCAGCGGGGACTAGGACCTACAATGAGCAGTTCTTC
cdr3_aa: CASSPAGTRTYNEQFF

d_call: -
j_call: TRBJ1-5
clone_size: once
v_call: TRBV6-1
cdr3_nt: TGTGCCAGCAGTGATCTCAGTGGATATAGCAATCAGCCCCAGCATTTT
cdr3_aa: CASSDLSGYSNQPQHF

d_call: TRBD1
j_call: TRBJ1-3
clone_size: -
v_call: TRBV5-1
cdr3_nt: TGCGCCAGCAGCCTGGGGACAGTCTCTGGAAACACCATATATTTT
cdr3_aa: CASSLGTVSGNTIYF

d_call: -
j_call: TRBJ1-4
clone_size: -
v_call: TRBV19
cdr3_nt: TGTGCCAGTAGGTCAGGGGCAACTAATGAAAAACTGTTTTTT
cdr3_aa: CASRSGATNEKLFF

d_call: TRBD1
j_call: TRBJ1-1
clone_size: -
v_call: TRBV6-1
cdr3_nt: TGTGCCAGCATTCGGACAGGCGGGTCGGGCACTGAAGCTTTCTTT
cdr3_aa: CASIRTGGSGTEAFF

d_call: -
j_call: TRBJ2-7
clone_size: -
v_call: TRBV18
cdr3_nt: TGTGCCAGCTCACCACCGACCGCGGGATCCTACGAGCAGTACTTC
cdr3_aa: CASSPPTAGSYEQYF

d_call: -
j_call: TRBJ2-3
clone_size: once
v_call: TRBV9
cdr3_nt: TGTGCCAGCAGCGTAGCTCCCCAGGTGTTAGCAGATACGCAGTATTTT
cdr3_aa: CASSVAPQVLADTQYF

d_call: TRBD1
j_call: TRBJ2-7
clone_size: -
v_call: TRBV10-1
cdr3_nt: TGCGCCAGCAGCGGCCTCGGACAGGGGGTATACGAGCAGTACTTC
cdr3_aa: CASSGLGQGVYEQYF

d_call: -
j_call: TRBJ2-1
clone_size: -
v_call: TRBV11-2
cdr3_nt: TGTGCCAGCAGCTTCGCGGCTGCTTACAATGAGCAGTTCTTC
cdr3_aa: CASSFAAAYNEQFF

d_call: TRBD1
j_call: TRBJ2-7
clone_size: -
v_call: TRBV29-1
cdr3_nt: TGCAGCGGGGGGACAGGGCTCTACGAGCAGTACTTC
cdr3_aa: CSGGTGLYEQYF

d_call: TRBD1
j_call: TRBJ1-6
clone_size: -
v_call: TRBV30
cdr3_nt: TGTGCCTGGCAGGGGGCACTGAATTCACCCCTCCACTTT
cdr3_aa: CAWQGALNSPLHF

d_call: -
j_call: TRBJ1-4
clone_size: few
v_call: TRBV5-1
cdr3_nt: TGCGCCAGCAGCGTCCAGGCGTCAACTAATGAAAAACTGTTTTTT
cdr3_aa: CASSVQASTNEKLFF

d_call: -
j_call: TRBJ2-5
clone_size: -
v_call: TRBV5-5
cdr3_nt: TGTGCCAGTAAACAAGTTCGGGGCCAAGAGACCCAGTACTTC
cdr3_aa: CASKQVRGQETQYF

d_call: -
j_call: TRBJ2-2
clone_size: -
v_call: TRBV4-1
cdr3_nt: TGCGCCAGCAGCCAAGTGACGGGCCCCACCGGGGAGCTGTTTTTT
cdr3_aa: CASSQVTGPTGELFF

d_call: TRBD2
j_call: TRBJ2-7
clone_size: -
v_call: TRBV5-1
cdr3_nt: TGCGCCAGCAGCTTGGGGCCTAGCGGGAACTCCTACGAGCAGTACTTC
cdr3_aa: CASSLGPSGNSYEQYF

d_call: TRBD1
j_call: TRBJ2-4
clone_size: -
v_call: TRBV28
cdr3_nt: TGTGCCAGCAGTTTGTTGACAGGGAATGTTGCCAAAAACATTCAGTACTTC
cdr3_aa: CASSLLTGNVAKNIQYF

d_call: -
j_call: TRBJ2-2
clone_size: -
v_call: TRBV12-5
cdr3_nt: TGTGCTAGTGGTTTTGGCGGGGCCGGGGAGCTGTTTTTT
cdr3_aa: CASGFGGAGELFF

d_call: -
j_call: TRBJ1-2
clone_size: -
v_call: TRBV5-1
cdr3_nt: TGCGCCAGCAGCCCCAACTCCCTTACTTGGGACTACACCTTC
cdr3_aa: CASSPNSLTWDYTF

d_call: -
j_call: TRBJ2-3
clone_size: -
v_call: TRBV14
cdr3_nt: TGTGCCAGCAGCCAGGGACCTACAGATACGCAGTATTTT
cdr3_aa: CASSQGPTDTQYF

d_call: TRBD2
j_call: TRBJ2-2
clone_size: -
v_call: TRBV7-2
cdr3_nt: TGTGCCAGTGGGGGGGTGCTCGTCGGGGAGCTGTTTTTT
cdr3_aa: CASGGVLVGELFF

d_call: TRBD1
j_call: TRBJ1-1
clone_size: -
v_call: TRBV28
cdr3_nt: TGTGCCAGCACCCAGGGGGACAGGATTGTAGCTTTCTTT
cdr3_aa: CASTQGDRIVAFF

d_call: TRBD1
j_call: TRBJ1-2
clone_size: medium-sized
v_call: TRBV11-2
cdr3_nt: TGTGCCAGCAGCTCCGGGACAGACGCTAACTATGGCTACACCTTC
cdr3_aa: CASSSGTDANYGYTF

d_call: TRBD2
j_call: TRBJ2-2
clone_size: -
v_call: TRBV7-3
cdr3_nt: TGTGCCAGCAGCTTACAACCGCTAGCGGGGGGCACCGGGGAGCTGTTTTTT
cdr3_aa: CASSLQPLAGGTGELFF

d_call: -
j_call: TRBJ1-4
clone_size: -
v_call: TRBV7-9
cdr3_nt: TGTGCCAGCAGCTTAGGGGTAGGGGTCAACGAAAAACTGTTTTTT
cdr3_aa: CASSLGVGVNEKLFF

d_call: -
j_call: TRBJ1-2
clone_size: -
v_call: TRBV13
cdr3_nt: TGTGCCAGCAGCCGGGGCTATGGCTACACCTTC
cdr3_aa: CASSRGYGYTF

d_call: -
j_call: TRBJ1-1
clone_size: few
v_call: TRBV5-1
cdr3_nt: TGCGCCAGCAGCAGCGAGGCTGGCAGCACTGAAGCTTTCTTT
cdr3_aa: CASSSEAGSTEAFF

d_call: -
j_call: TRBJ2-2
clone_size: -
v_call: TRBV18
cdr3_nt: TGTGCCAGCTCACCACCGACGGGGAGAGGCGGGGAGCTGTTTTTT
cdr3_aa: CASSPPTGRGGELFF

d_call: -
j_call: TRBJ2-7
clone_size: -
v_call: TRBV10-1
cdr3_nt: TGCGCCAGCAAGTCGAGCAGTTCACACGAGCAGTACTTC
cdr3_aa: CASKSSSSHEQYF

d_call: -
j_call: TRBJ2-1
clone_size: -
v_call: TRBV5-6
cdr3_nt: TGTGCCAGCAGCTTCGGGCATGAGCAGTTCTTC
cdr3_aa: CASSFGHEQFF

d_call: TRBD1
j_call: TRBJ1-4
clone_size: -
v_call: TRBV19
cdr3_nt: TGTGCCAGTAGCGACAGGGCGGGGAATGAAAAACTGTTTTTT
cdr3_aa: CASSDRAGNEKLFF

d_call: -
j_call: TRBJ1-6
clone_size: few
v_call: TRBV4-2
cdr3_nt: TGTGCCAGCAGCCAAGACTTTAGTAATAGTTCACCCCTCCACTTT
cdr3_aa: CASSQDFSNSSPLHF

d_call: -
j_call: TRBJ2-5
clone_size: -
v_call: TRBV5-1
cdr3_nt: TGCGCCAGCAGCTTGGGGGGCGGAAGCCAAGAGACCCAGTACTTC
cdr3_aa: CASSLGGGSQETQYF

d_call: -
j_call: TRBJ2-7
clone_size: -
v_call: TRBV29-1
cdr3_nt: TGCAGCGTTGGTGCCTCCTACGAGCAGTACTTC
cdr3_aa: CSVGASYEQYF

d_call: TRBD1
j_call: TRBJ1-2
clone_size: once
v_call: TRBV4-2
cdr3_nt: TGTGCCAGCAGCCTTGGACAGGGGGAAGCCGGCTACACCTTC
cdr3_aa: CASSLGQGEAGYTF

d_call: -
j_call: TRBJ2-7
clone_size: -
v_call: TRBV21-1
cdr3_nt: TGTGCCAGCAGCGAAGGGACTAGCGGGAGGGCCTACGAGCAGTACTTC
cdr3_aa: CASSEGTSGRAYEQYF

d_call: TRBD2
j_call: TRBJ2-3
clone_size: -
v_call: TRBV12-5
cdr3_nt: TGTGCTAGTGGTCCAGATCCACGGGGGGGGGATACGCAGTATTTT
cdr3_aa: CASGPDPRGGDTQYF

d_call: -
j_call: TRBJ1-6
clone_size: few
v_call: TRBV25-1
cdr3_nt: TGTGCCAGCAGTGAATATTGGTGGTCACCCCTCCACTTT
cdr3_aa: CASSEYWWSPLHF

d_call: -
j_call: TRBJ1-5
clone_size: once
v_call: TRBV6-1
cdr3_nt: TGTGCCAGCAGTGCTAGAGGAAATCAGCCCCAGCATTTT
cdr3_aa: CASSARGNQPQHF

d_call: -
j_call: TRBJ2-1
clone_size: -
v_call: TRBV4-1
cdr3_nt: TGCGCCAGCAGCCAAGGGGCCAGCTCCTACAATGAGCAGTTCTTC
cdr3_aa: CASSQGASSYNEQFF

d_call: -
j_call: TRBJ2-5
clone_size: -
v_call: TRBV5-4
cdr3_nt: TGTGCCAGCAGCTTGGGCCCAGCGGAAGAGACCCAGTACTTC
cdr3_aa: CASSLGPAEETQYF

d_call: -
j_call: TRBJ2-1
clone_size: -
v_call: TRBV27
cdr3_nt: TGTGCCAGCACTCCAGGCTCTTCCCCCTACAATGAGCAGTTCTTC
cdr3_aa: CASTPGSSPYNEQFF

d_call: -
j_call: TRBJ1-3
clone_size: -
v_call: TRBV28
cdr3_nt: TGTGCCAGCAGTTTAGGTTCTGGAAACACCATATATTTT
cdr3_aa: CASSLGSGNTIYF

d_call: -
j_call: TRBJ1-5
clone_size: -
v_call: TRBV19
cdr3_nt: TGTGCCAGTAGTATAGATTGGGGGGTAGGAAGCAATCAGCCCCAGCATTTT
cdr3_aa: CASSIDWGVGSNQPQHF

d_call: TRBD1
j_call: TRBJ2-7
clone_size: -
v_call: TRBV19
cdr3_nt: TGTGCCAGTAGTCCAGGGGGCTACGAGCAGTACTTC
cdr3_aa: CASSPGGYEQYF